The clone carrying this TCR beta chain was observed a handful of times. The antigen is unknown. The entry originates in a study of vaccination and CD4 T cells after COVID-19. Study at large: The convalescents comprised six males and four females, two of them Hispanic. SARS-CoV-2, HCoV-NL63, HCoV-OC43 and HCoV-229E supplied the overlapping spike peptides used to stimulate cells. Regarding the study as a whole: Recorded median SARS-CoV-2-reactive clonotype numbers increased from about 20 to 38 without reaching significance.

Treatment given: roughly 10-day PBMC culture with coronavirus spike peptide pools or control peptides (ViraFEST assay). CDR3 length: 13 residues. Deletions cut 3 bases from V and 4 bases from J, with 12 bases between. Per the germline V gene, CDR1 is DFQATT and CDR2 is SNEGSKA (reference sequence). The study sequenced cultured CD4+ T cell DNA using the Oncomine TCR Beta short-read assay. MiXCR, applied by TCRdb to the PCR reads, yields one record per CDR3 protein. The data contain about 14,000 distinct CDR3 sequences, about 83% of them singletons. The sample consisted of CD4+ T cells from blood, cultured in vitro, taken after SARS-CoV-2 vaccination. This sequence was found in a human donor who received a COVID-19 vaccine. The chain recombines TRBV20-1 with TRBJ1-2; D is perhaps TRBD1 (5 bases). This CDR3 reads CSARGGTAYGYTF. CDR3 nucleotide sequence: TGCAGTGCTAGGGGAGGGACGGCCTATGGCTACACCTTC.